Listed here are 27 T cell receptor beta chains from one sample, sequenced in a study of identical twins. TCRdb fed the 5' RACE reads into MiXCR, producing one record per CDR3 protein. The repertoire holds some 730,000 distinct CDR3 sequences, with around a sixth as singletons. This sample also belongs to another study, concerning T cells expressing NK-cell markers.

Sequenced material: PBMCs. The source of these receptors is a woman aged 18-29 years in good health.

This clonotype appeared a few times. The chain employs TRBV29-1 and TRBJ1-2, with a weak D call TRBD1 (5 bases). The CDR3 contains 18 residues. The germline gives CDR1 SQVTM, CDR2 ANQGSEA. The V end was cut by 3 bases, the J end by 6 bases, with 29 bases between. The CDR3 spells CSVEWFKEIGEGSNGYTF. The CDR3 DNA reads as TGCAGCGTTGAGTGGTTTAAGGAAATCGGAGAGGGGTCTAATGGCTACACCTTC.

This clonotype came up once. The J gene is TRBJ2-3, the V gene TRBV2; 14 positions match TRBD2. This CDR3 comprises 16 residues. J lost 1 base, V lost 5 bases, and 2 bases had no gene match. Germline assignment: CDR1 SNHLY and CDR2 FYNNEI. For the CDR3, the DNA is TGTGCCAGCAGTCGACTAGCGGGGGGGCGCACAGATACGCAGTATTTT. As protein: CASSRLAGGRTDTQYF.

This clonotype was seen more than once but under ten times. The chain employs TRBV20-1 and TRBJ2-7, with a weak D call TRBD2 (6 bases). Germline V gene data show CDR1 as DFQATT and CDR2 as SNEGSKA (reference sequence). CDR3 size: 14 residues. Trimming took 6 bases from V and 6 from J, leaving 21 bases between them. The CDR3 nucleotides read TGCAGTGCAGTGGGGGTTCCCGGGACTTCCGAGCAGTACTTC. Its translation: CSAVGVPGTSEQYF.

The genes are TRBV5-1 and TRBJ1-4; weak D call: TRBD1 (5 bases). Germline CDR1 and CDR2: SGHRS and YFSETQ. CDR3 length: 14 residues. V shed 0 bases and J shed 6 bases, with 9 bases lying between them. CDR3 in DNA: TGCGCCAGCAGCTTGGTACCGGGGGATGAAAAACTGTTTTTT. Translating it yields CASSLVPGDEKLFF. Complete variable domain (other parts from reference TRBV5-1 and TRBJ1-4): KAGVTQTPRYLIKTRGQQVTLSCSPISGHRSVSWYQQTPGQGLQFLFEYFSETQRNKGNFPGRFSGRQFSNSRSEMNVSTLELGDSALYLCASSLVPGDEKLFFGSGTQLSVL.

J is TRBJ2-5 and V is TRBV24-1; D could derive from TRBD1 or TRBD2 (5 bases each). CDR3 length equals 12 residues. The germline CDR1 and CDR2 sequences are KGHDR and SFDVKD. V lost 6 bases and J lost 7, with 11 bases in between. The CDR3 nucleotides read TGTGCCACCAGTACGGGGCCAGGGACCCAGTACTTC. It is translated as CATSTGPGTQYF.

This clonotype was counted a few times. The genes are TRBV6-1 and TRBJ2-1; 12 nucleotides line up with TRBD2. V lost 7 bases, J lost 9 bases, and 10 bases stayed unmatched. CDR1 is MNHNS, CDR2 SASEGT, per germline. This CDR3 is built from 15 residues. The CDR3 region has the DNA TGTGCCAGCAAAAAGGGACTAGCGGGTATCGCTGAGCAGTTCTTC. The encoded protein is CASKKGLAGIAEQFF.

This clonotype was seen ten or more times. In nucleotides, the CDR3 is TGTGCCATCAGGGACACAAAGGACAGCTCGGGAGATACGCAGTATTTT. Translated, it gives CAIRDTKDSSGDTQYF. This rearrangement joins TRBV10-3 to TRBJ2-3; tentatively, D is TRBD1 (6 bases). From germline, CDR1 is ENHRY and CDR2 SYGVKD. V dropped 6 bases and J dropped 5 bases, with 21 bases sitting between them. The CDR3 runs to 16 residues.

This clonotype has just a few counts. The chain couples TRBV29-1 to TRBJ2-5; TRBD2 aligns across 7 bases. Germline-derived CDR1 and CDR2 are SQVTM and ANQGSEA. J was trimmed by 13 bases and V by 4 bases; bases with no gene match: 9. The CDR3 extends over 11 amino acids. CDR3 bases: TGCAGCGTTGTTGATCAGACTAGCCCGTACTTC. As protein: CSVVDQTSPYF.

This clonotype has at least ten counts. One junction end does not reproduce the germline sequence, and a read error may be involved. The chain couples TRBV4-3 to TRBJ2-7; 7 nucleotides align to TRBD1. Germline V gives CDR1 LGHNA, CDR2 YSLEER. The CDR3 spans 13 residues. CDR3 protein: CASSQDRAYEQYF. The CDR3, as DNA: TGTGCCAGCAGCCAAGACAGGGCGTACGAGCAGTACTTC.

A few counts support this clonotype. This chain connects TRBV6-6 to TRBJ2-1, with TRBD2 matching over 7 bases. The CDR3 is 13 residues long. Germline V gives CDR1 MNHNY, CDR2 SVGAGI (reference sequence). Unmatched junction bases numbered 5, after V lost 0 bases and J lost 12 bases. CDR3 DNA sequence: TGTGCCAGCAGTTACTCGACAGCGGGATTGCAGTTCTTC. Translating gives CASSYSTAGLQFF.

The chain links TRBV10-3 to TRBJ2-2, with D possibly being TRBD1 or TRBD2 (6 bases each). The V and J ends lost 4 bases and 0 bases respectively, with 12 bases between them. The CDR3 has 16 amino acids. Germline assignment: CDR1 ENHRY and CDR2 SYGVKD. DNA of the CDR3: TGTGCCATCAGTGCCCGAGGGGGGACGAACACCGGGGAGCTGTTTTTT. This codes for CAISARGGTNTGELFF.

This CDR3 is CASSRLSGKIYEQYF. Written as DNA, the CDR3 is TGTGCCAGCAGCCGGCTTAGCGGGAAAATCTACGAGCAGTACTTC. The J gene is TRBJ2-7, the V gene TRBV6-1; the match to TRBD2 covers 8 bases. The germline CDR1 and CDR2 sequences are MNHNS and SASEGT. J was trimmed by 3 bases and V by 6 bases; bases with no gene match: 10. This CDR3 has 15 residues.

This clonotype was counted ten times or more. For the CDR3, the DNA is TGCAGTGCTAATACCCCTGCCGGGACGCAAAAAGAGCAGTTCTTC. This sequence encodes CSANTPAGTQKEQFF. The genes are TRBV20-1 and TRBJ2-1; perhaps D is TRBD1 or TRBD2 (5 bases each). The CDR3 covers 15 residues. V lost 4 bases, J lost 10 bases, and 23 bases lay in between. Germline V gene lookup returns CDR1 DFQATT and CDR2 SNEGSKA (reference sequence).

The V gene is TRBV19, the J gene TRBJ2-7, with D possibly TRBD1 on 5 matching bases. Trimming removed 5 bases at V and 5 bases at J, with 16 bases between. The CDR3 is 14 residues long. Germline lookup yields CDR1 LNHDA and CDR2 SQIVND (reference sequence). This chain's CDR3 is CASSLTRQRDEQYF. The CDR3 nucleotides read TGTGCCAGTAGTCTCACACGACAGCGCGACGAGCAGTACTTC.

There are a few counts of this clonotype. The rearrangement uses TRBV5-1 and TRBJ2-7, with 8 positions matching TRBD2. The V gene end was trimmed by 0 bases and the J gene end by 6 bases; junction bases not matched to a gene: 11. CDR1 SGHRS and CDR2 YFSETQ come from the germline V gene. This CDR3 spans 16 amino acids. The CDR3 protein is CASSLGTGGPVPEQYF. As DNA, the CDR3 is TGCGCCAGCAGCTTGGGGACGGGAGGGCCGGTACCCGAGCAGTACTTC.

Here the CDR3 DNA reads TGTGCCAGCACCCTGGGGGGAGGGAGAACCGGGGAGCTGTTTTTT. It encodes CASTLGGGRTGELFF. This chain links TRBV12-3 or TRBV12-4 with TRBJ2-2, with TRBD2 matching over 7 bases. The V and J ends lost 7 bases and 5 bases, in that order; junction bases with no gene match: 10. The CDR3 is 15 amino acids.

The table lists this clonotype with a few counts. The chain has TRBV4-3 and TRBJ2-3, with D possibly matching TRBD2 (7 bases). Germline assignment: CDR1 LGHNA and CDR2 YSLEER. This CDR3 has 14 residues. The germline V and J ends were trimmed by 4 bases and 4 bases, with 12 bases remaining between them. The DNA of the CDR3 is TGCGCCAGCAGCCGCTCGGGGGGCTCAGATACGCAGTATTTT. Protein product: CASSRSGGSDTQYF.

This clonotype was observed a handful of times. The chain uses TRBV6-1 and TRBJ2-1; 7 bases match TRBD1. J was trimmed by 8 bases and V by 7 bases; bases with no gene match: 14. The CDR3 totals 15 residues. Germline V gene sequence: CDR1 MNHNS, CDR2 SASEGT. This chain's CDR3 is CASNTLGQGVDEQFF. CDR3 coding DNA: TGTGCCAGCAATACCCTCGGGCAGGGGGTTGATGAGCAGTTCTTC.

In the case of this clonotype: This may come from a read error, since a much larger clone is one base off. This chain's CDR3 is CASSWTGGYGYTF. The CDR3 DNA sequence: TGTGCCAGCAGCTGGACAGGGGGCTATGGCTACACCTTC. The V and J genes are TRBV3-1 and TRBJ1-2, with TRBD1 matching over 10 bases. The CDR3 covers 13 residues. With V trimmed by 5 bases and J by 4 bases, 1 base remained unmatched. Looked up from germline, CDR1 is LGHDT and CDR2 is YNNKEL (reference sequence). Full variable domain (missing parts from reference TRBV3-1 and TRBJ1-2): DTAVSQTPKYLVTQMGNDKSIKCEQNLGHDTMYWYKQDSKKFLKIMFSYNNKELIINETVPNRFSPKSPDKAHLNLHINSLELGDSAVYFCASSWTGGYGYTFGSGTRLTVV.

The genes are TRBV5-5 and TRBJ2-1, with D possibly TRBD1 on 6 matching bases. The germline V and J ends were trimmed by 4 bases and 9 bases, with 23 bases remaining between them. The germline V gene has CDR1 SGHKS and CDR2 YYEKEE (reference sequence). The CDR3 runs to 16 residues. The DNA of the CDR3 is TGTGCCAGCAGCCTGGGGGCATCGCTAGGTTGGGGTGAGCAGTTCTTC. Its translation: CASSLGASLGWGEQFF.

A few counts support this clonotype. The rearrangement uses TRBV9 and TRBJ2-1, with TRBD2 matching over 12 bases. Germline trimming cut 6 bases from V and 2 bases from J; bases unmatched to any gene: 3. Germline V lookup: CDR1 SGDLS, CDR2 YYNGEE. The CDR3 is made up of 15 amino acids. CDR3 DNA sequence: TGTGCCAGCACACTAGCGGGGGGCACCTACAATGAGCAGTTCTTC. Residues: CASTLAGGTYNEQFF.

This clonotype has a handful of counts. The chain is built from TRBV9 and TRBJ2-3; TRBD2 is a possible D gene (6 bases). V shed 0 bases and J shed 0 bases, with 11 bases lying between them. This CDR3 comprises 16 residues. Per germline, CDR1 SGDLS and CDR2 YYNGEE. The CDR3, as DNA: TGTGCCAGCAGCGTAGGAGGGAGGCCGAGCACAGATACGCAGTATTTT. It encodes CASSVGGRPSTDTQYF. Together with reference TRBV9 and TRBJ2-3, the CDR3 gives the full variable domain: DSGVTQTPKHLITATGQRVTLRCSPRSGDLSVYWYQQSLDQGLQFLIQYYNGEERAKGNILERFSAQQFPDLHSELNLSSLELGDSALYFCASSVGGRPSTDTQYFGPGTRLTVL.

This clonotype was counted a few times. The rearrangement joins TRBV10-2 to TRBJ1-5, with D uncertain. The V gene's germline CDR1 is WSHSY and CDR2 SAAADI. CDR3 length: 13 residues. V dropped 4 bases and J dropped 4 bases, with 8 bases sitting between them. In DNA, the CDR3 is TGCGCCAGCAGTGCTGCCAGAAATCAGCCCCAGCATTTT. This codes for CASSAARNQPQHF.

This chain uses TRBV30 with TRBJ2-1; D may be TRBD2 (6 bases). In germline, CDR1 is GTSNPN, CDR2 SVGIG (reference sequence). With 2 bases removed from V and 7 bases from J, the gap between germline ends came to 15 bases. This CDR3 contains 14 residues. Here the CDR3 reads CAWSTPRGANEQFF. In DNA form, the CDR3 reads TGTGCCTGGAGTACCCCCCGCGGGGCGAATGAGCAGTTCTTC.

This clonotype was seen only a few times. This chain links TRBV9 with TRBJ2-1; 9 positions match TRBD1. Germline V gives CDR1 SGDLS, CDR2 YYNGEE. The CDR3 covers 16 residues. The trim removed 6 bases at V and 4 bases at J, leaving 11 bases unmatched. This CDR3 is CASTETGGGEYNEQFF. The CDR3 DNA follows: TGTGCCAGCACCGAGACAGGGGGGGGAGAGTACAATGAGCAGTTCTTC.

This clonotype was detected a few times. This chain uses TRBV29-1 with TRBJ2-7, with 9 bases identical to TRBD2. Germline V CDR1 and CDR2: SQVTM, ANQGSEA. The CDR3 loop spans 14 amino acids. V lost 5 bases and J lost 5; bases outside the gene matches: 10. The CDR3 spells CSVKRSGSINEQYF. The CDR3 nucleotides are TGCAGCGTTAAACGTAGCGGGAGTATCAACGAGCAGTACTTC.

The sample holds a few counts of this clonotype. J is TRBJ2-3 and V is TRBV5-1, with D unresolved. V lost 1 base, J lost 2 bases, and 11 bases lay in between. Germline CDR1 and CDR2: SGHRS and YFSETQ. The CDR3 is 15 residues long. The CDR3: CASSLIGYATDTQYF. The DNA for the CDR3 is TGCGCCAGCAGCTTGATTGGTTATGCCACAGATACGCAGTATTTT.